The present TCR beta chain was sequenced within a study of vaccination and CD4 T cells after COVID-19. Overall study context: Samples after vaccination came a median roughly eleven weeks past dose two, ranging 14 to 241. Overlapping spike peptides served as the stimulus for the cells. These peptides came from SARS-CoV-2 and from the common cold coronaviruses HCoV-NL63, HCoV-OC43 and HCoV-229E.

As to treatment: approximately nine-day PBMC culture with coronavirus spike peptide pools or control peptides (ViraFEST assay). PBMCs were cultured at two million per well with 10 IU/ml IL-2 and approximately 9.8 ug/ml peptide pools. This clonotype has just a few counts. Antigen: not known. The germline V gene has CDR1 MNHNS and CDR2 SASEGT. Trimming took off 7 bases at V and 5 bases at J, with 9 bases between the two ends. The CDR3 contains 12 residues. Cultured CD4+ T cell DNA was sequenced using the Oncomine TCR Beta short-read assay. In TCRdb, the PCR reads were re-called with MiXCR into one record per CDR3 protein. The table has more than 8,000 distinct CDR3 sequences, approximately 20% seen once.

The specimen comprised CD4+ T cells from blood, cultured in vitro, sampled after SARS-CoV-2 vaccination. This clonotype was obtained from a human donor who had recovered from COVID-19. The V call is TRBV6-1, the J call TRBJ1-5; D is perhaps TRBD1 (5 bases). CDR3 nucleotides: TGTGCCAGCAACCAGGGATATCAGCCCCAGCATTTT. This encodes CASNQGYQPQHF.